These T cell receptor beta chains were read from a single sample in a study of shared clonotypes between healthy human individuals. The data were produced by immunoSEQ multiplex PCR, yet TCRdb's version contains in-frame clones alone and is incomplete. The data show about 2.2 million clones, roughly 95% seen once. Material for sequencing was naive CD8+ T cells from PBMCs. All receptors derive from a man aged 18 to 30 in good health. Some clones in this sample may be carry-over from other donors' samples. Each CDR3 is given with its conserved first and last residue. Size is stated for part of the rows, as once, few or many counts, or as a class when the clone is expanded.

clone_size	v_call	j_call	cdr3_aa
.	TRBV6-5	TRBJ2-7	CASSYSGVTSGIEQYF
.	TRBV15	TRBJ2-7	CATSLGEGPYEQYF
once	TRBV2	TRBJ2-7	CASSAARGAYEQYF
.	TRBV11-3	TRBJ2-7	CASSFRGGYEQYF
few	TRBV10-3	TRBJ1-1	CAISGSTEAFF
.	TRBV9	TRBJ1-3	CASSVGGKTDRHSGNTIYF
.	TRBV28	TRBJ1-5	CASSSAGVWGQPQHF
.	TRBV14	TRBJ1-2	CASSHRQSNYGYTF
.	TRBV7-6	TRBJ2-2	CASSLLATTGELFF
.	TRBV27	TRBJ2-7	CASSLTIQGRSTYEQYF
.	TRBV16	TRBJ2-7	CASSPGPSYEQYF
.	TRBV7-9	TRBJ2-5	CASSSGLAGVLETQYF
once	TRBV9	TRBJ1-4	CASSVGGMRSEKLFF
once	TRBV11-3	TRBJ2-1	CASSFSRVAYNEQFF
.	TRBV29-1	TRBJ2-7	CSVVDTSYEQYF
.	TRBV5-4	TRBJ2-7	CASSLGPGQYDEQYF
.	TRBV21-1	TRBJ1-1	CASTFFQGLNTEAFF
.	TRBV2	TRBJ2-7	CASGSGLSSYEQYF
.	TRBV28	TRBJ2-1	CASSFLLAGVSHSYNEQFF
once	TRBV27	TRBJ2-1	CASRATASGSYEQFF
.	TRBV6-6	TRBJ2-3	CASSYSSGRGTDTQYF
.	TRBV5-1	TRBJ2-7	CASSSRDGAYEQYF
.	TRBV6-6	TRBJ2-2	CASSYPPSGRTGELFF
.	TRBV9	TRBJ2-7	CASSSSRQGGQYF
.	TRBV13	TRBJ2-5	CASSSKAGETQYF
once	TRBV10-3	TRBJ2-7	CAISDPEYRYEQYF
.	TRBV4-3	TRBJ2-7	CASSPRAGASYEQYF
.	TRBV28	TRBJ1-1	CASLPGVLNTEAFF
.	TRBV27	TRBJ1-1	CASQGHSEAFF
.	TRBV7-2	TRBJ2-7	CASSPARVGYEQYF
.	TRBV10-3	TRBJ2-7	CAISDSPATSSYEQYF
.	TRBV30	TRBJ1-4	CAWSGWPTGATNEKLFF
.	TRBV2	TRBJ2-7	CASFRGQGANEQYF
.	TRBV7-9	TRBJ2-3	CASSLVASTDTQYF
.	TRBV6-1	TRBJ2-1	CASSEIGGTYNEQFF
.	TRBV15	TRBJ2-7	CATSREGERGGYEQYF
.	TRBV7-3	TRBJ2-5	CASSIPGSGEGYEETQYF
.	TRBV19	TRBJ2-1	CASTSGTSSYNEQFF
.	TRBV10-2	TRBJ2-1	CASSPGVNEQFF
once	TRBV27	TRBJ1-1	CASSLFGRPNTEAFF